The 16 T cell receptor beta chains below all came from one sample that was sequenced in a study of T cell changes during pregnancy in multiple sclerosis. The assay was immunoSEQ multiplex PCR, and TCRdb's table has in-frame clones only and misses some. The sample carries 40,000 to 55,000 clones, 90% recorded once. The sample here was peripheral blood, taken in the first trimester of pregnancy. These receptors were obtained from a female donor in good health, enrolled as a control in a pregnancy study.

V usage is TRBV9 and J usage is TRBJ2-2; possibly TRBD2 for D (5 bases). The CDR3 is 15 amino acids. The V and J ends lost 1 base and 0 bases respectively, with 7 bases between them. Germline CDR1 reads SGDLS; CDR2 reads YYNGEE. CDR3 coding DNA: TGTGCCAGCAGCGTAATAGCGACGAACACCGGGGAGCTGTTTTTT. This codes for CASSVIATNTGELFF.

The chain employs TRBV28 and TRBJ1-5, with D unresolved. V shed 2 bases and J shed 6 bases, with 14 bases lying between them. The CDR3 contains 15 residues. Germline CDR1 MDHEN, CDR2 SYDVKM. CDR3 loop: CASSLRTAYTQPQHF. CDR3 bases: TGTGCCAGCAGTTTAAGGACTGCTTATACTCAGCCCCAGCATTTT.

This clone showed up just once. The chain recombines TRBV15 with TRBJ2-5; 12 bases fit TRBD2. The trim removed 0 bases at V and 4 bases at J, leaving 9 bases unmatched. The CDR3 is 18 amino acids. Per germline, CDR1 LNHNV and CDR2 YYDKDF (reference sequence). CDR3: CATSREGGTSGFGETQYF. The CDR3 DNA follows: TGTGCCACCAGCAGAGAGGGGGGGACTAGCGGGTTTGGAGAGACCCAGTACTTC.

The chain is built from TRBV6-1 and TRBJ2-7, with D tentatively TRBD1 (6 bases). V lost 0 bases to trimming and J lost 2 bases, with 11 bases between them. This CDR3 has 15 residues. Germline CDR1 is MNHNS and CDR2 is SASEGT. Here the CDR3 reads CASSEAGGRPYEQYF. The CDR3 nucleotides read TGTGCCAGCAGTGAAGCTGGGGGCAGACCCTACGAGCAGTACTTC.

The J gene is TRBJ2-7, the V gene TRBV19; 7 bases match TRBD1. The ends lost 5 bases at V and 7 bases at J; junction bases unmatched: 11. Per the germline V gene, CDR1 is LNHDA and CDR2 is SQIVND (reference sequence). This CDR3 contains 14 residues. CDR3 bases: TGTGCCAGTAGTCCCTGGGACAGATCGTGGGAGCAGTACTTC. Its translation: CASSPWDRSWEQYF.

The V call is TRBV5-8, the J call TRBJ1-2, with TRBD1 identical over 8 bases. Trimming at V came to 0 bases and at J to 4 bases, leaving 14 bases not matched to a gene. Per the germline V gene, CDR1 is SGHTS and CDR2 is YDEGEE. The CDR3 sequence is 18 residues long. CDR3 DNA sequence: TGTGCCAGCAGCTTGGCTCCAGGGGGCATCCCTTTAGGCTATGGCTACACCTTC. Amino acid sequence: CASSLAPGGIPLGYGYTF.

This chain joins TRBV5-4 and TRBJ1-2; 9 bases map to TRBD1. This CDR3 is built from 14 residues. Trimming took 9 bases from V and 8 from J; bases not matched to a gene: 14. Looked up from germline, CDR1 is SGHNT and CDR2 is YYREEE (reference sequence). This CDR3 reads CATLPGQGLLGYTF. CDR3 coding DNA: TGTGCCACGCTACCGGGACAGGGCTTACTCGGCTACACCTTC.

The chain links TRBV4-3 to TRBJ2-1; 7 positions match TRBD1. The trim removed 0 bases at V and 4 bases at J, leaving 3 bases unmatched. The CDR3 runs to 15 residues. Germline loops: CDR1 LGHNA, CDR2 YSLEER. Written as DNA, the CDR3 is TGCGCCAGCAGCCAAGAATCACAGGGGTACAATGAGCAGTTCTTC. This codes for CASSQESQGYNEQFF.

The chain uses TRBV25-1 and TRBJ1-3; tentatively, D is TRBD1 (5 bases). The germline V and J ends were trimmed by 1 base and 6 bases, with 13 bases remaining between them. This CDR3 region has 15 residues. Germline V gene data show CDR1 as MGHDK and CDR2 as SYGVNS. CDR3 loop: CASSESAGWANTIYF. The CDR3 nucleotides are TGTGCCAGCAGTGAATCCGCAGGGTGGGCAAACACCATATATTTT.

The chain recombines TRBV2 with TRBJ2-2; 7 nucleotides align to TRBD2. The trim removed 6 bases at V and 1 base at J, leaving 8 bases unmatched. The CDR3 is 16 amino acids. The germline gives CDR1 SNHLY, CDR2 FYNNEI. The CDR3 spells CASRPSGGGNTGELFF. DNA for the CDR3: TGTGCCAGCAGGCCCTCTGGGGGGGGGAACACCGGGGAGCTGTTTTTT.

The rearrangement links TRBV7-2 to TRBJ2-7; possible D gene TRBD1, 6 bases. CDR1 is SGHTA and CDR2 is FQGNSA in the germline V gene. V lost 3 bases and J 4 bases, leaving 10 bases between the germline ends. The CDR3 extends over 13 amino acids. DNA of the CDR3: TGTGCCAGCAGCTTTAACGGACAGTACGAGCAGTACTTC. Protein sequence: CASSFNGQYEQYF.

This clone was found once. The chain links TRBV4-2 to TRBJ1-2; D is ambiguous. Trimming shortened V by 3 bases and J by 3 bases, and 14 bases separated the two germline ends. The CDR3 spans 15 residues. The germline CDR1 and CDR2 sequences are LGHNA and YNFKEQ. The chain's CDR3 is CASSHSGGSYYGYTF. The CDR3 bases are TGTGCCAGCAGCCATAGCGGCGGGAGCTACTATGGCTACACCTTC.

The chain joins TRBV7-3 to TRBJ2-1, with 9 bases matching TRBD2. Germline V gene sequence: CDR1 SGHTA, CDR2 FQGTGA. There are 13 residues in the CDR3. V was clipped by 10 bases and J by 6 bases; unmatched bases: 7. CDR3 in amino acids: CATRREGSNEQFF. In nucleotides, the CDR3 is TGTGCCACCAGGCGGGAGGGATCCAATGAGCAGTTCTTC.

The chain couples TRBV7-2 to TRBJ2-7, with 9 bases identical to TRBD1. Germline values: CDR1 SGHTA, CDR2 FQGNSA. CDR3 length equals 14 residues. Germline trimming cut 5 bases from V and 4 bases from J; bases unmatched to any gene: 6. The CDR3 sequence is CASSPRTGVYEQYF. CDR3 sequence (DNA): TGTGCCAGCAGCCCTCGGACAGGGGTATACGAGCAGTACTTC. The full variable domain, completed using reference TRBV7-2 and TRBJ2-7, is GAGVSQSPSNKVTEKGKDVELRCDPISGHTALYWYRQSLGQGLEFLIYFQGNSAPDKSGLPSDRFSAERTGGSVSTLTIQRTQQEDSAVYLCASSPRTGVYEQYFGPGTRLTVT.

V usage is TRBV5-6 and J usage is TRBJ2-2; 7 nucleotides agree with TRBD2. This CDR3 is built from 15 residues. CDR1 is SGHDT and CDR2 is YYEEEE in the germline V gene. V dropped 3 bases and J dropped 2; count of bases not matched to a gene: 4. This CDR3 is CASSSGTTNTGELFF. CDR3 DNA: TGTGCCAGCAGCTCCGGGACTACTAACACCGGGGAGCTGTTTTTT.

The chain carries TRBV5-4 and TRBJ2-7; D is possibly TRBD2 (5 bases). The CDR3 loop spans 14 amino acids. In germline, CDR1 is SGHNT, CDR2 YYREEE (reference sequence). Trimming pared 5 bases from V and 5 bases from J, leaving 17 bases between. CDR3 DNA: TGTGCCAGCAGTACCGGTCATAGCGTCGACGAGCAGTACTTC. Residues: CASSTGHSVDEQYF.